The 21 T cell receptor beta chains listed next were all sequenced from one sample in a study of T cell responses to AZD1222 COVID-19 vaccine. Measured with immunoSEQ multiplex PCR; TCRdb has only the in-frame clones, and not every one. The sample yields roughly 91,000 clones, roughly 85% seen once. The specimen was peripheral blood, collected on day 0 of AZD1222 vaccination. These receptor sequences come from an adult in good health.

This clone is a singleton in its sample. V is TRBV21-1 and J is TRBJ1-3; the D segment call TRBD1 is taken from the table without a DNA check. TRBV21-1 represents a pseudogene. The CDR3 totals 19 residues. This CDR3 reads CASRDRREQRDWSGDTIYF. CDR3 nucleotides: TGTGCCAGCAGGGATCGACGAGAGCAGCGCGACTGGTCAGGGGACACCATATATTTT.

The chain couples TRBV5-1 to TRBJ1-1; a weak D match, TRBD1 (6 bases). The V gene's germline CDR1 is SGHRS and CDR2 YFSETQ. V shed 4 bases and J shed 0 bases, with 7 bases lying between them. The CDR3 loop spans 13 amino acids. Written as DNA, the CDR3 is TGCGCCAGCAGCGGGACAATGAACACTGAAGCTTTCTTT. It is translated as CASSGTMNTEAFF.

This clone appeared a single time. This CDR3 is CASSFGPTEAFF. The CDR3 region has the DNA TGTGCCAGCAGTTTTGGTCCCACTGAAGCTTTCTTT. This chain joins TRBV28 and TRBJ1-1; D unclear. Trimming removed 3 bases at V and 4 bases at J, with 6 bases between. The germline gives CDR1 MDHEN, CDR2 SYDVKM. CDR3 length equals 12 residues.

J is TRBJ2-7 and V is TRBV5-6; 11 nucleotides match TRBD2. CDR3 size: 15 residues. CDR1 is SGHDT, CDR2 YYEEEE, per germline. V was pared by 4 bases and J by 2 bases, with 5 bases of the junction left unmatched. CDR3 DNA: TGTGCCAGCAGCCGTTTAGCGGGGGGGACCTACGAGCAGTACTTC. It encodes CASSRLAGGTYEQYF.

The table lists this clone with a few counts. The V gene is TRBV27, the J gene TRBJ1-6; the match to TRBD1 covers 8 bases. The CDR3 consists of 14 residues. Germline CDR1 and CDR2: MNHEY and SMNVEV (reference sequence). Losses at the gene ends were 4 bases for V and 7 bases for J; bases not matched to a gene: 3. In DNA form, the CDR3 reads TGTGCCAGCAGTTACAGGACAGGGAATTCACCCCTCCACTTT. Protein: CASSYRTGNSPLHF.

The CDR3: CASSLDPFASGYNEQFF. Here the CDR3 DNA reads TGTGCCAGCAGCTTAGACCCGTTCGCTAGCGGGTACAATGAGCAGTTCTTC. The chain is built from TRBV11-2 and TRBJ2-1, with TRBD2 matching 8 bases. CDR3 length equals 17 residues. The ends lost 0 bases at V and 4 bases at J; junction bases unmatched: 8. CDR1 and CDR2 (germline): SGHAT, FQNNGV.

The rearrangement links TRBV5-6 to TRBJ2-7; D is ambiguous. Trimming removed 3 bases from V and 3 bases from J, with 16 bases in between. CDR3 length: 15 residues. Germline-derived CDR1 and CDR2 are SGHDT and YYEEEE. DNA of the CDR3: TGTGCCAGCAGCTACTTAGGGCCAGGCGGCTACGAGCAGTACGTC. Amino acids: CASSYLGPGGYEQYV.

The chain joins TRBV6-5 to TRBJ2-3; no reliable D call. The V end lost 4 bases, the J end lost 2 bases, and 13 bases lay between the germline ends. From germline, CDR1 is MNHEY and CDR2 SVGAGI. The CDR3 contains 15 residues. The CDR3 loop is CASSWSASVTDTQYF. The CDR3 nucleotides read TGTGCCAGCAGTTGGTCTGCTAGTGTCACAGATACGCAGTATTTT.

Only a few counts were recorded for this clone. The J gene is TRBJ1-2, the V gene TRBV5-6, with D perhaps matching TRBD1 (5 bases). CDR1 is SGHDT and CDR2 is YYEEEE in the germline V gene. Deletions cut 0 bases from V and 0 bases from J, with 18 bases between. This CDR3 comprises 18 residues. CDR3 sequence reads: CASSLGGSAPTSNYGYTF. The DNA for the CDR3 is TGTGCCAGCAGCTTGGGGGGGTCAGCCCCCACTTCTAACTATGGCTACACCTTC.

CDR3 loop: CASSPRTGVGTQYF. The CDR3 region has the DNA TGTGCCAGCAGTCCACGGACAGGCGTGGGGACCCAGTACTTC. The rearrangement links TRBV25-1 to TRBJ2-5; 7 positions match TRBD1. The germline gives CDR1 MGHDK, CDR2 SYGVNS. There are 14 residues in the CDR3. The ends lost 5 bases at V and 7 bases at J; junction bases unmatched: 10.

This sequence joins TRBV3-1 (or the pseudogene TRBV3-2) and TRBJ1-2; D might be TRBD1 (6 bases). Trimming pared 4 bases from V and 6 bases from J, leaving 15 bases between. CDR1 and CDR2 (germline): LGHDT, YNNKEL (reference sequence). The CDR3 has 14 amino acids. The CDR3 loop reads CASSRITGSHGYTF. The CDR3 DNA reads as TGTGCCAGCAGCCGTATCACAGGGTCTCATGGCTACACCTTC.

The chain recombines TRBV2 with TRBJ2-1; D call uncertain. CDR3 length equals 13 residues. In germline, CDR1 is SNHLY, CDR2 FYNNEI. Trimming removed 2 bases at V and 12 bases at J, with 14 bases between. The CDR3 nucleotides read TGTGCCAGCAGTGAAAGCCTTCTGACTGGGCAGTTCTTC. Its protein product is CASSESLLTGQFF.

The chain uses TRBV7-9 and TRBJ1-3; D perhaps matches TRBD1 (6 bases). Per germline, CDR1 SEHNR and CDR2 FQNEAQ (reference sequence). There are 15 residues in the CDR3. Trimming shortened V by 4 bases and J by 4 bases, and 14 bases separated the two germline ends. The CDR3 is CASSSPDRYGNTIYF. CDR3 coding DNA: TGTGCCAGCAGCTCACCGGACAGATACGGAAACACCATATATTTT.

CDR3 coding DNA: TGTGCCAGCGCTCCGGGAGACTCTGGAAACACCATATATTTT. The encoded protein is CASAPGDSGNTIYF. This chain joins TRBV5-5 and TRBJ1-3; D not certain. This CDR3 has 14 amino acids. Germline V gene sequence: CDR1 SGHKS, CDR2 YYEKEE (reference sequence). V shed 7 bases and J shed 0 bases, with 11 bases lying between them.

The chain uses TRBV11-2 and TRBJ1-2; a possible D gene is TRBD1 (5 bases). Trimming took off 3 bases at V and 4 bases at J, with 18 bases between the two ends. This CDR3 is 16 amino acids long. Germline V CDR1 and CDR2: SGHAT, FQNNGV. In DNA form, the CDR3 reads TGTGCCAGCAGCTTGGAACAGGACACGTACCTCTATGGCTACACCTTC. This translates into CASSLEQDTYLYGYTF. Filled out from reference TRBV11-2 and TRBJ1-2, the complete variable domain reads EAGVAQSPRYKIIEKRQSVAFWCNPISGHATLYWYQQILGQGPKLLIQFQNNGVVDDSQLPKDRFSAERLKGVDSTLKIQPAKLEDSAVYLCASSLEQDTYLYGYTFGSGTRLTVV.

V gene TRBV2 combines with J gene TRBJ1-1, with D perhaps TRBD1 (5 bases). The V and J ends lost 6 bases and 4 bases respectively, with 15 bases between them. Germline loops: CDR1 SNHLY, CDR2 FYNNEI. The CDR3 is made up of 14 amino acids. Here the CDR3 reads CASSPGAGGTEAFF. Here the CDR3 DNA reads TGTGCCAGCAGCCCAGGTGCCGGGGGCACTGAAGCTTTCTTT.

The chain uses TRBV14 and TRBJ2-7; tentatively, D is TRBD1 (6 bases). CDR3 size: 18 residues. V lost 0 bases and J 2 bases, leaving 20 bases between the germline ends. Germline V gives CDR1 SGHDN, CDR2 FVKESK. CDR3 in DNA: TGTGCCAGCAGCCAAGAGCCTACAGGTAACGGGGACACCTACGAGCAGTACGTC. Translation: CASSQEPTGNGDTYEQYV.

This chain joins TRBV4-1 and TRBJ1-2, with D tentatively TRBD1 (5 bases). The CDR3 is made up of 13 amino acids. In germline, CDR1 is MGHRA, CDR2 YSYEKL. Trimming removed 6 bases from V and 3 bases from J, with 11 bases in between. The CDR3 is CASRGIGDYGYTF. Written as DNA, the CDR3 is TGCGCCAGCAGGGGCATAGGGGACTATGGCTACACCTTC.

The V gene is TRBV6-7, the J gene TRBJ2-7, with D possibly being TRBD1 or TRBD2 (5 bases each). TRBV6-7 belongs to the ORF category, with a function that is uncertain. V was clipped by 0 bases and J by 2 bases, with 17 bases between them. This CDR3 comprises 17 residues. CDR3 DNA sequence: TGTGCCAGCAGTTACTCGCCCTCCGGGACGGCAGCCTACGAGCAGTACGTC. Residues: CASSYSPSGTAAYEQYV.

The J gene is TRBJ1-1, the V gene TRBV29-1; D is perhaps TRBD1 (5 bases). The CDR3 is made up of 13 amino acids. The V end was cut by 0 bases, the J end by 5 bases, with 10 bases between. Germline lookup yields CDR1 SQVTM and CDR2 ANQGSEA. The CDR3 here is CSVEDRPGTEAFF. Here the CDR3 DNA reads TGCAGCGTTGAAGATCGGCCAGGGACTGAAGCTTTCTTT.

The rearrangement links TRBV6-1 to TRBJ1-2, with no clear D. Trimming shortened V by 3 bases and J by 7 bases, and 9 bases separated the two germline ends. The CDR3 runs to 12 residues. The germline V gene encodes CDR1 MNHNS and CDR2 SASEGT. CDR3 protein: CASSDGGGGYTF. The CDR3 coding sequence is TGTGCCAGCAGTGATGGAGGAGGTGGCTACACCTTC.